This paragraph covers one T cell receptor beta chain sequence. Sequencing was performed with immunoSEQ multiplex PCR; in TCRdb, only in-frame clones are kept and a portion is missing. The repertoire includes roughly 35,000 clones, around 91% of them detected once, and approximately 14% sits in the top ten. This sample is part of a study of regulatory and conventional T cells in RAG deficiency. From germline, CDR1 is SGHRS and CDR2 YFSETQ. V was cut by 4 bases and J by 0 bases, with 7 bases left in between. The CDR3 is 14 amino acids. The sample was also reused in another study, on regulatory T cells. From that second work: The primer mix had 52 TRBV and 13 TRBJ primers.

Sequencing was done on a sample of CD8+ T cells sorted from blood. The J gene is TRBJ1-4, the V gene TRBV5-1, with unresolved D. This receptor was taken from a human donor in good health. The CDR3 DNA is TGCGCCAGCAGCCTAACTCCAACTAATGAAAAACTGTTTTTT. This codes for CASSLTPTNEKLFF.